This T cell receptor (beta chain) was documented in a study of immune evolution from preneoplasia to lung adenocarcinoma. Study findings and constraints: Later-stage lesions seemingly showed higher T cell density and diversity than normal lung. From normal lung to invasive adenocarcinoma, top clone frequencies appeared to decrease.

After pathologic assessment, macro-dissection selected premalignant or tumor cells for extraction. Remarks on this clone: The antigen remains undetermined.

The germline V gene has CDR1 SGHKS and CDR2 YYEKEE (reference sequence). CDR3 length: 14 amino acids. V lost 3 bases, J lost 8 bases, and 14 bases lay in between. Profiling relied on immunoSEQ multiplex PCR, and the TCRdb table lists in-frame clones only, not all of them. The table has under 45,000 clones, around 85% seen once. The chain is built from TRBV5-5 and TRBJ1-4, with D perhaps TRBD1 (5 bases). The receptor was isolated from a person in their sixties with lung adenocarcinoma. The sequenced sample was FFPE invasive lung adenocarcinoma tissue. The chain's CDR3 is CASSWRDYGEKLFF. Written as DNA, the CDR3 is TGTGCCAGCAGCTGGCGGGACTATGGGGAAAAACTGTTTTTT.